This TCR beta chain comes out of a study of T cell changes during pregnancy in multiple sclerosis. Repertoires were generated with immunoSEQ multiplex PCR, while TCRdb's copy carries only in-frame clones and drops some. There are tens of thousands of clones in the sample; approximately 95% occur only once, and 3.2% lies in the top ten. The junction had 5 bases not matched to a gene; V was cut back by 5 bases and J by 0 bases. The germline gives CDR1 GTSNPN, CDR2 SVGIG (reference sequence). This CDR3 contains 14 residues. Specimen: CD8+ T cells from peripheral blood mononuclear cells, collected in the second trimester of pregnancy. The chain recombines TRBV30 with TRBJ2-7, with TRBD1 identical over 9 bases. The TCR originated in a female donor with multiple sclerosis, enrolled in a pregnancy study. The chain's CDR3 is CAWEPGQGSYEQYF. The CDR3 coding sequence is TGTGCCTGGGAACCGGGACAGGGCTCCTACGAGCAGTACTTC.